This paragraph covers one TCR beta chain sequence. Profiling relied on immunoSEQ multiplex PCR, and the TCRdb table lists in-frame clones only, not all of them. The table lists roughly 71,000 clones, less than 90% of them singletons. The data derive from a study of T cells in localized non-small cell lung cancer. V trimming: 1 base; J trimming: 3 bases; junction bases outside the gene matches: 4. Germline CDR1 is SGHAT and CDR2 is FQNNGV. The CDR3 is 16 amino acids. This specimen was peripheral blood, taken before any cancer treatment. V and J are TRBV11-2 and TRBJ1-3; 9 bases match TRBD1. The receptor's source is a male donor aged 60 or older with stage III squamous cell lung carcinoma. CDR3 amino acids: CASSLGDRAVGNTIYF. The CDR3 DNA reads as TGTGCCAGCAGCTTAGGGGACAGGGCTGTTGGAAACACCATATATTTT.